A single sample gave rise to the 15 T cell receptor beta chains below, sequenced in a study of vaccination effects on CD4 cells after COVID-19. These receptors are not linked to any known antigen. Some clones are missing from TCRdb's copy, which holds only in-frame ones; the method was immunoSEQ multiplex PCR. The sample contains about 71,000 clones, around 80% of which appear only once. Isolation of CD4+ T cells took place after less than twelve days of culture. Participants completed two doses of the BNT162b2 or mRNA-1273 vaccine. The material sequenced was CD4+ T cells from PBMCs cultured without peptide, taken after COVID-19 vaccination. These receptors originate from a human donor who received a COVID-19 vaccine.

V usage is TRBV2 and J usage is TRBJ1-3, with 9 bases aligning to TRBD1. J lost 3 bases, V lost 5 bases, and 2 bases had no gene match. The CDR3 has 14 residues. CDR1 and CDR2 (germline): SNHLY, FYNNEI. In DNA form, the CDR3 reads TGTGCCAGCAGTACAGGGGGCCGTGGAAACACCATATATTTT. Translating gives CASSTGGRGNTIYF.

With regard to this clone: The identical CDR3 is also encoded by other nucleotide sequences in the sample. J is TRBJ2-7 and V is TRBV6-2 or TRBV6-3; possibly TRBD1 for D (6 bases). CDR3 length equals 13 residues. Trimming removed 2 bases at V and 4 bases at J, with 9 bases between. Germline-derived CDR1 and CDR2 are MNHEY and SVGEGT. Here the CDR3 reads CASSYGGPYEQYV. CDR3 bases: TGTGCCAGCAGTTACGGGGGCCCTTACGAGCAGTACGTC.

This chain connects TRBV7-9 to TRBJ2-2, with a possible D match to TRBD2 (6 bases). In germline, CDR1 is SEHNR, CDR2 FQNEAQ (reference sequence). The ends were cut back, 5 bases at V and 0 bases at J, with 7 bases in the middle. The CDR3 extends over 14 amino acids. The DNA for the CDR3 is TGTGCCAGCAGCCGGGAGTCGAACACCGGGGAGCTGTTTTTT. Translated, it gives CASSRESNTGELFF.

The CDR3 region has the DNA TGCGCCAGCAGCTTGCGTCCAAACCGAGGGGAGACCCAGTACTTC. This translates into CASSLRPNRGETQYF. The gene calls are TRBV5-1 and TRBJ2-5; weak D call: TRBD2 (5 bases). Germline V lookup: CDR1 SGHRS, CDR2 YFSETQ. The V end lost 1 base, the J end lost 5 bases, and 15 bases lay between the germline ends. CDR3 size: 15 residues.

V usage is TRBV21-1 and J usage is TRBJ2-7; the D call TRBD2 from the table was never checked on the DNA. TRBV21-1 is assigned pseudogene status. The CDR3 runs 9 residues. For the CDR3, the DNA is TGTGCCACTACCAACGAGCAGTACGTC. Its protein product is CATTNEQYV.

The chain employs TRBV10-3 and TRBJ1-2; D perhaps matches TRBD1 (6 bases). Germline V gene data show CDR1 as ENHRY and CDR2 as SYGVKD. The CDR3 has 12 amino acids. V lost 7 bases to trimming and J lost 8 bases, with 14 bases between them. CDR3 region: CAIIRGAGGYTF. The CDR3 bases are TGTGCCATCATAAGGGGGGCTGGGGGCTACACCTTC.

The V call is TRBV5-1, the J call TRBJ2-3; D possibly corresponds to TRBD1 (6 bases). CDR1 and CDR2 from the germline V gene are SGHRS and YFSETQ. The CDR3 length is 14 residues. V lost 2 bases and J 5 bases, leaving 12 bases between the germline ends. The DNA of the CDR3 is TGCGCCAGCAGCTTTCCAGGGGTAGAAGATACGCAGTATTTT. Translation gives CASSFPGVEDTQYF.

The chain is built from TRBV29-1 and TRBJ1-1, with D unclear. Trimming cost V 6 bases and J 1 base, with 15 bases left between them. Germline V gives CDR1 SQVTM, CDR2 ANQGSEA. This CDR3 comprises 14 residues. The CDR3 loop reads CSVELVEKNTEAFF. As DNA, the CDR3 is TGCAGCGTCGAACTAGTAGAGAAGAACACTGAAGCTTTCTTT.

The chain combines TRBV5-1 with TRBJ2-5; tentatively, D is TRBD1 (5 bases). The length of the CDR3 is 15 residues. With 0 bases removed from V and 4 bases from J, the gap between germline ends came to 13 bases. Per germline, CDR1 SGHRS and CDR2 YFSETQ. In DNA, the CDR3 is TGCGCCAGCAGCTTGGGTCCGACCAGGGCAGAGACCCAGTACTTC. The encoded protein is CASSLGPTRAETQYF.

This clone was found a few times. The chain is built from TRBV20-1 and TRBJ1-5; D is perhaps TRBD1 (5 bases). V was trimmed by 3 bases and J by 5 bases, leaving 20 bases between them. Germline loops: CDR1 DFQATT, CDR2 SNEGSKA (reference sequence). The CDR3 runs to 16 residues. CDR3 in amino acids: CSASQSSAGDDQPQHF. As DNA, the CDR3 is TGCAGTGCTAGTCAATCCTCTGCCGGGGACGATCAGCCCCAGCATTTT.

The gene calls are TRBV7-2 and TRBJ2-3; TRBD2 aligns across 10 bases. CDR3 length: 14 residues. The V gene end was trimmed by 5 bases and the J gene end by 6 bases; junction bases not matched to a gene: 5. Germline V gives CDR1 SGHTA, CDR2 FQGNSA. The CDR3 protein is CASSPGLAPDTQYF. The CDR3 nucleotides are TGTGCCAGCAGCCCGGGACTAGCGCCCGATACGCAGTATTTT.

This clone was found once. This rearrangement joins TRBV2 to TRBJ1-2; D not certain. V was cut by 1 base and J by 2 bases, with 5 bases left in between. The CDR3 length is 13 residues. The germline CDR1 and CDR2 sequences are SNHLY and FYNNEI. CDR3 DNA: TGTGCCAGCAGTGAAGAGGGCAACTATGGCTACACCTTC. Residues: CASSEEGNYGYTF.

This clone turned up a few times. V and J are TRBV12-3 or TRBV12-4 and TRBJ1-1; D unclear. V was pared by 5 bases and J by 3 bases, with 7 bases between. CDR3 length: 12 residues. CDR3: CASSPPYTEAFF. In nucleotides, the CDR3 is TGTGCCAGCAGTCCACCGTACACTGAAGCTTTCTTT.

The chain uses TRBV24-1 and TRBJ2-5, with TRBD2 matching 8 bases. This CDR3 is 15 amino acids long. Unmatched junction bases numbered 3, after V lost 3 bases and J lost 1 base. Germline CDR1 is KGHDR and CDR2 is SFDVKD. DNA of the CDR3: TGTGCCACCAGTGATCCCGGGACTAGCCAAGAGACCCAGTACTTC. It is translated as CATSDPGTSQETQYF.

The chain uses TRBV14 and TRBJ2-1; D remains unclear. Per germline, CDR1 SGHDN and CDR2 FVKESK. CDR3 length: 16 residues. V shed 1 base and J shed 0 bases, with 10 bases lying between them. CDR3 sequence reads: CASSQGFSNSYNEQFF. The CDR3 bases are TGTGCCAGCAGCCAAGGTTTCAGTAACTCCTACAATGAGCAGTTCTTC.